These T cell receptor beta chains were read from a single sample in a study of human versus mouse CDR3 diversity and MHC coevolution. Generated by immunoSEQ multiplex PCR, the TCRdb table keeps only in-frame clones and is missing some. The sample yields some 82,000 clones, around 95% seen once. The source material was naive CD4+ T cells from blood. These receptors came from a person aged 30 to 69 in good health. CDR3s include the opening cysteine and the closing phenylalanine or tryptophan. Each record gives: CDR3 protein, CDR3 DNA, clone size, J gene, D gene, V gene. The D gene is left open where the match is weak. Size values are once, few and many counts, or a class for expanded clones, and some rows have none.

CDR3aa: CASTQDGSSGANVLTF; CDR3nt: TGTGCCAGCACCCAGGACGGGAGCTCTGGGGCCAACGTCCTGACTTTC; abundance: .; j_gene: TRBJ2-6; d_gene: .; v_gene: TRBV6-4
CDR3aa: CASSLGGAGGQETQYF; CDR3nt: TGCGCCAGCAGCTTGGGGGGAGCGGGGGGTCAAGAGACCCAGTACTTC; abundance: .; j_gene: TRBJ2-5; d_gene: TRBD2; v_gene: TRBV5-1
CDR3aa: CASSLQYEQYF; CDR3nt: TGTGCCAGCAGCTTACAATACGAGCAGTACTTC; abundance: few; j_gene: TRBJ2-7; d_gene: .; v_gene: TRBV7-9
CDR3aa: CASSLYSGRTDTQYF; CDR3nt: TGTGCCAGCAGCTTGTATAGCGGGAGGACAGATACGCAGTATTTT; abundance: .; j_gene: TRBJ2-3; d_gene: TRBD2; v_gene: TRBV7-3
CDR3aa: CASSVQAGANYEQYF; CDR3nt: TGTGCCAGCAGTGTTCAAGCGGGAGCCAACTACGAGCAGTACTTC; abundance: .; j_gene: TRBJ2-7; d_gene: TRBD2; v_gene: TRBV6-4
CDR3aa: CASRRDSGRMGGELFF; CDR3nt: TGCGCCAGCAGACGGGATAGCGGGAGAATGGGCGGGGAGCTGTTTTTT; abundance: .; j_gene: TRBJ2-2; d_gene: TRBD2; v_gene: TRBV5-1
CDR3aa: CASRSGQGVGYTF; CDR3nt: TGCGCCAGCAGATCGGGACAGGGAGTTGGCTACACCTTC; abundance: .; j_gene: TRBJ1-2; d_gene: TRBD1; v_gene: TRBV5-1
CDR3aa: CASSPQGGASYEQYF; CDR3nt: TGTGCCAGCTCACCACAGGGGGGGGCTTCCTACGAGCAGTACTTC; abundance: .; j_gene: TRBJ2-7; d_gene: .; v_gene: TRBV18
CDR3aa: CASSSPSFSSYNEQFF; CDR3nt: TGTGCCAGTAGTTCCCCTAGCTTCAGCTCCTACAATGAGCAGTTCTTC; abundance: .; j_gene: TRBJ2-1; d_gene: .; v_gene: TRBV19
CDR3aa: CASGLEGTTGELFF; CDR3nt: TGTGCTAGTGGTTTAGAGGGAACCACCGGGGAGCTGTTTTTT; abundance: .; j_gene: TRBJ2-2; d_gene: .; v_gene: TRBV12-5
CDR3aa: CASSYDSQNTEAFF; CDR3nt: TGTGCCAGCAGCTATGACAGCCAGAACACTGAAGCTTTCTTT; abundance: .; j_gene: TRBJ1-1; d_gene: .; v_gene: TRBV9
CDR3aa: CASSRQGAGTEAFF; CDR3nt: TGTGCCAGCAGTAGACAGGGGGCTGGGACTGAAGCTTTCTTT; abundance: .; j_gene: TRBJ1-1; d_gene: TRBD1; v_gene: TRBV7-2
CDR3aa: CASAPPTGWIYEQFF; CDR3nt: TGTGCTAGTGCTCCACCGACTGGGTGGATCTATGAGCAGTTCTTC; abundance: .; j_gene: TRBJ2-1; d_gene: .; v_gene: TRBV12-5
CDR3aa: CASSQGAPVGNEQFF; CDR3nt: TGTGCCAGCAGCCAAGGAGCGCCGGTCGGTAATGAGCAGTTCTTC; abundance: .; j_gene: TRBJ2-1; d_gene: .; v_gene: TRBV14
CDR3aa: CASSLGGSGGGYEQYF; CDR3nt: TGTGCCAGCAGCTTAGGAGGCTCGGGAGGGGGTTACGAGCAGTACTTC; abundance: .; j_gene: TRBJ2-7; d_gene: TRBD2; v_gene: TRBV11-3
CDR3aa: CASSYSTGVNTGELFF; CDR3nt: TGTGCCAGCAGTTACTCGACAGGAGTAAACACCGGGGAGCTGTTTTTT; abundance: once; j_gene: TRBJ2-2; d_gene: .; v_gene: TRBV6-5
CDR3aa: CASSQGRADTQYF; CDR3nt: TGTGCCAGCAGCCAAGGGAGGGCAGATACGCAGTATTTT; abundance: .; j_gene: TRBJ2-3; d_gene: TRBD2; v_gene: TRBV9
CDR3aa: CASTPGGTSGGSTDTQYF; CDR3nt: TGCGCCAGCACCCCAGGGGGGACTAGCGGGGGGTCCACAGATACGCAGTATTTT; abundance: .; j_gene: TRBJ2-3; d_gene: TRBD2; v_gene: TRBV5-1
CDR3aa: CASSLVSGGRKDTQYF; CDR3nt: TGTGCCAGCAGCTTAGTTTCGGGGGGGCGGAAAGATACGCAGTATTTT; abundance: .; j_gene: TRBJ2-3; d_gene: TRBD2; v_gene: TRBV11-2
CDR3aa: CASSLGQGALNQPQHF; CDR3nt: TGTGCCAGCAGTTTAGGTCAGGGGGCACTCAATCAGCCCCAGCATTTT; abundance: .; j_gene: TRBJ1-5; d_gene: TRBD1; v_gene: TRBV27
CDR3aa: CASSPPGQGFHEQYF; CDR3nt: TGTGCCAGCAGCCCTCCGGGACAGGGGTTCCACGAGCAGTACTTC; abundance: once; j_gene: TRBJ2-7; d_gene: TRBD1; v_gene: TRBV7-9
CDR3aa: CASSYRAGGNNSPLHF; CDR3nt: TGTGCCAGCAGTTACAGGGCAGGGGGGAATAATTCACCCCTCCACTTT; abundance: .; j_gene: TRBJ1-6; d_gene: TRBD1; v_gene: TRBV6-5
CDR3aa: CASSQGEHTETQYF; CDR3nt: TGTGCCAGCAGTCAGGGGGAACACACGGAGACCCAGTACTTC; abundance: .; j_gene: TRBJ2-5; d_gene: TRBD1; v_gene: TRBV7-9